This TCR beta chain is drawn from a study of cytomegalovirus exposure and HLA in healthy donors (dated by TCRdb to 2016 to 2017). Describing the broader study: According to an earlier analysis of around 600 of the donors, some 170 million T cells yielded 117 million unique TCR beta sequences and less than 300 Gb of sequence data. Roughly 300 gigabases of sequencing data and roughly 81 million unique TCR sequences made up an early release that covered nearly 650 HLA-typed donors. Of the roughly 390 genotyped donors, roughly 85% fell in the genetic ancestry cluster associated with self-reported Caucasian donors. The study aimed to test whether signatures of past pathogen exposure could be identified by cataloging public T cell receptors. The study used immunosequencing to profile the T cell repertoires of hundreds of subjects and linked those repertoires to cytomegalovirus serostatus. Besides the first cohort of around 670 subjects, a separate validation cohort made up of about 120 different subjects was used. The study combined high-throughput TCR immunosequencing, statistical association of individual TCRs with disease status, and machine learning to predict cytomegalovirus infection status. A later analysis re-examined previously published TCR beta repertoires from roughly 720 donors and added high-resolution HLA genotyping to investigate patterns of TCR occurrence. Rather than using new phenotypic data, the later analysis identified candidate immune exposures from TCR beta sequences and from how often those sequences occurred across donors. In an earlier analysis of roughly 580 of the donors, high-throughput TCR beta sequencing was used to judge whether each TCR beta V gene segment behaved as functional or pseudogenic. Donor age, sex, ethnicity and CMV serostatus were compiled alongside the repertoire data. A later genetic analysis used genome-wide SNP genotypes for about 60% of the roughly 670 donors, treating that subset as a discovery cohort. Every repertoire in the discovery cohort had been generated on one and the same sequencing platform. Class I and class II HLA loci were covered by the typing at four-digit resolution. Typing coverage differed by locus: A, B, C, DRB1 and DQB1 were typed in about 620-640 donors, DQA1 in approximately 520, DPA1 in 606, and DPB1 in 472. Five DR-DQ haplotypes were treated as single units for association and clustering because of strong linkage in the cohort. Among some 410 genotyped donors of the cohort, an average of approximately 200,000 unique TCR beta nucleotide sequences was sequenced per donor, of which 15% to 20% were non-productive.

CDR1 ENHRY and CDR2 SYGVKD are derived from the germline V gene. V and J lose 0 bases and 1 base, and a span of 4 bases separates them. Its CDR3 holds 14 amino acids, cysteine through phenylalanine. Here the CDR3 DNA is all that survives: 42 bases in frame from base 1. Findings and caveats that apply to the study as a whole: According to the authors, the approach could potentially be generalized to other disease states and immunological phenotypes. In this cohort, only TCR beta chains were sequenced, and detectable features were limited by the absence of alpha or paired-chain data. According to a later genetic analysis, donors in an Asian-associated ancestry cluster had fewer N-insertions in productive TCRs than the approximately 710-donor mean. A further reported finding was that TCR beta sequences accurately predicted the HLA-A and HLA-B alleles for most subjects in the first cohort. According to a later analysis, TCR association rates differed among HLA loci, with DRB1 alleles showing the most associated TCRs and HLA-C alleles showing the fewest. Several of the top co-occurrence clusters appeared to be linked to parvovirus B19, influenza, CMV and Epstein-Barr virus, according to a later analysis. While some public TCRs were present in many individuals, most TCR sequences turned up only very rarely across donors. Because some donors lacked HLA typing at each locus, the association tests relied only on the typed subset. V-gene and J-gene trimming of TCR beta chains was associated with a missense DCLRE1C variant in a later genetic analysis, and the association was replicated in an independent cohort. Linkage disequilibrium might explain the correlated functional status among segregating V segments, but an unknown experimental factor could not be ruled out. Immune exposure information for the cohort was limited to CMV serostatus. A cluster of highly shared sequence variants was judged likely to represent a technical artifact of the sequencing pipeline. Assigning TCR associations to individual alleles was difficult when HLA alleles, especially DR and DQ, strongly co-occurred. In the study, approximately 160 TCR beta chains were listed as associated with cytomegalovirus. In both the original and validation cohorts, the classifier was reported to diagnose cytomegalovirus status with high specificity and sensitivity. The presence/absence analyses assumed that sequencing depth was roughly uniform across donors, and that assumption may not be true. In vitro tests confirmed that three of the cytomegalovirus-associated TCR beta chains recognize cytomegalovirus antigens. Compared with equally common non-associated chains, HLA-associated TCR beta chains in a later analysis were more clonally expanded and had lower generation probabilities. Most CMV-associated TCR beta chains appeared to be HLA-restricted in a later analysis, and the HLA associations seemed to be driven largely by CMV exposure. Some IMGT-functional V segments, including TRBV6-2 and TRBV6-3, could not be distinguished by the 87-base-pair reads and were therefore excluded. Because counts were too low, fewer than 20 rarely observed V segments, including chromosome 9 orphons, were excluded from the earlier analysis of some 590 of the donors. In an earlier analysis of more than 450 of the donors, most TCR beta V segments were observed in productive rearrangements about 90% or about 30% of the time, broadly matching IMGT annotations. In a later analysis, around 15,000 TCR beta sequences were associated with specific HLA alleles at a false discovery rate of 0.05.

In total, over 600 healthy bone marrow donors made up the cohort. At the time of sampling, all cohort members were nominally healthy, though unrecorded immune exposures were likely present. The donor was CMV seronegative and was included in the group of a few hundred seronegative cohort members. Every donor gave a peripheral blood sample, and the peripheral blood mononuclear cells from that sample were used for TCR beta sequencing. Genomic DNA was extracted from the blood cell samples with the Qiagen DNeasy Blood Extraction Kit. Of note for this clone: Its antigen is still unknown. Base qualities are not at hand, and no much larger clone is one base apart.

The method behind the library was the immunoSEQ multiplex PCR assay. For the multiplex PCR, a mixture combining 60 forward primers for TCR Vbeta segments and 13 reverse primers for TCR Jbeta segments was used. The CDR3 region of rearranged TCR beta genes was amplified from genomic DNA by a multiplex PCR assay. The Illumina HiSeq System was used to sequence the amplified TCR beta libraries as 87-base-pair reads. As for how the authors treated the data: In a later analysis, tens of millions of unique TCR beta chains were counted across the approximately 670 repertoires, and roughly 9.9 million of these chains were shared by at least two donors. Raw reads were error-corrected and collapsed into unique sequences with a nearest-neighbor algorithm that merged closely related sequences to remove PCR and sequencing errors. V, D and J gene segments were assigned by aligning CDR3 sequences to IMGT reference sequences. Each retained sequence needed at least a six-nucleotide match to both a V gene segment and a J gene segment. Rearrangements were called productive when the CDR3 lacked stop codons and stayed in frame with V and J; all others were non-productive. Following IMGT convention, CDR3 was defined as the stretch from the second conserved V-encoded cysteine to the conserved J-encoded phenylalanine. The earlier analysis of approximately 590 of the donors excluded any sequence lacking an unambiguous match to a single V gene segment. An earlier analysis of 587 of the donors called V segments functional above 56.7% productive rearrangements and segregating when the between-donor standard deviation exceeded 5%. A statistical classification framework was built to diagnose cytomegalovirus status from the catalog of TCR beta chain sequences. V and J gene assignment, in a later analysis, came from comparing TCR nucleotide sequences with IMGT/GENE-DB human TR gene sequences. A later analysis assigned CDR3 sequences and most-parsimonious VDJ recombination scenarios with the TCRdist pipeline. In a later analysis, each TCR beta chain was defined by its CDR3 amino acid sequence together with its V-gene family, and reads without a unique V-gene family were excluded. A later analysis removed 450 to 600 highly shared, low-generation-probability nucleotide sequences to deal with suspected cross-contamination and a sequencing artifact. For each public chain, a later analysis derived a clonal expansion index from normalized ranks of inferred template counts within each repertoire. A later analysis computed generation probabilities with a VDJ recombination model fitted to out-of-frame rearrangements, and checked the results against IGoR. Hypergeometric tests were used in a later analysis to score TCR-TCR, TCR-HLA and TCR-CMV co-occurrence, with a repertoire-size bias correction applied to the TCR pairs. To estimate false discovery rates, a later analysis permuted the HLA or CMV assignments 20 times. In a later analysis, co-occurring TCRs were grouped using DBSCAN, and TCRdist sequence similarity was added for clustering within HLA-allele-positive subsets. For co-occurrence clustering, repertoires with fewer than 30,000 or more than 120,000 public chains were excluded, along with four or five repertoires with anomalous nucleotide sharing. TCRdb mirrors the immuneACCESS table, restricted to in-frame sequences. Some clones are absent from its copies; in checked studies, under half trace to an unresolved V gene, and the reason for the others is unknown. The D gene and trimming were derived from the DNA, and the V and J assignments and clone size from that table. This sample has about 180,000 clones in its table, and 76% of those were observed once. In total, the top ten clones hold around 1.5% of the sample.

The receptor chain draws on TRBV10-3 and TRBJ1-3, with the D gene too uncertain to name. This TCR was recovered from a man in his late teens or twenties in good health and CMV-seronegative. The source material was PBMCs. The DNA is as follows: TGTGCCATCAGTGAGTCGCAGTCTGGAAACACCATATATTTT. Translated, it reads CAISESQSGNTIYF.